The rows below give T cell receptor beta chains drawn from one sample of a study of CD8 T cells in ankylosing spondylitis. In TCRdb, the 5' RACE reads were re-called with MiXCR into one record per CDR3 protein. The sample records about 150,000 distinct CDR3 sequences, 40% to 50% being singletons. The material sequenced was synovial fluid, either unsorted or a sorted T cell fraction (not recorded which). The receptors derive from a male donor with ankylosing spondylitis. The CDR3 runs from the conserved cysteine through the conserved F or W. The D gene is left open where the match is weak. Clone size is given for some rows only: seen once, a few or many times, or a class if the clone is expanded.

d_gene	abundance	v_gene	j_gene	CDR3nt	CDR3aa
NA	once	TRBV11-2	TRBJ2-7	TGTGCCAGCAGCGCCTTTCGCGAGCAGTACTTC	CASSAFREQYF
TRBD2	NA	TRBV12-3/TRBV12-4	TRBJ2-1	TGTGCCAGCACCCCTTTAGCGGGAGTTTTCTCCTACAATGAGCAGTTCTTC	CASTPLAGVFSYNEQFF
NA	NA	TRBV3-1	TRBJ2-5	TGTGCCAGCAGCCAAGAGTCCACTAGCCCCCGGGAGACCCAGTACTTC	CASSQESTSPRETQYF
NA	many	TRBV11-2	TRBJ2-1	TGTGCCAGCAGCTACCACAATGAGCAGTTCTTC	CASSYHNEQFF
TRBD1	NA	TRBV10-3	TRBJ2-5	TGTGCCATCAGTGCCAGGGGGCCAGGGACCCAGTACTTC	CAISARGPGTQYF
NA	once	TRBV12-3/TRBV12-4	TRBJ2-2	TGTGCCAGCAGTTTCCTAAGTGGGACACTGAACACCGGGGAGCTGTTTTTT	CASSFLSGTLNTGELFF
NA	NA	TRBV24-1	TRBJ1-5	TGTGCCACCAGCCAAGAAGGGTACCTATATAGCAATCAGCCCCAGCATTTT	CATSQEGYLYSNQPQHF
TRBD2	NA	TRBV6-1	TRBJ2-5	TGTGCCAGCAGGCCCTCAAAGCGGGGGGGCCTCGGAGAGACCCAGTACTTC	CASRPSKRGGLGETQYF
NA	once	TRBV7-8	TRBJ2-1	TGTGCCAGCAGCTTAGTTCGGACTTTGGGAGGGGGCAATGAGCAGTTCTTC	CASSLVRTLGGGNEQFF
NA	NA	TRBV7-9	TRBJ2-5	TGTGCCAGCAGCCAACCGGGACCACGGGGGATCGCCCAGTACTTC	CASSQPGPRGIAQYF
NA	NA	TRBV27	TRBJ1-5	TGTGCCAGCAGCTTATCGGCGGATCATCAGCCCCAGCATTTT	CASSLSADHQPQHF
NA	many	TRBV15	TRBJ2-1	TGTGCCACCAGCAGAGGACTGGCAATTAATGAGCAGTTCTTC	CATSRGLAINEQFF
TRBD2	few	TRBV12-3/TRBV12-4	TRBJ2-1	TGTGCCAGCAGTTTAGCTAGCGGGAGGGCCAAGGTTGGATTCTTC	CASSLASGRAKVGFF
TRBD1	NA	TRBV27	TRBJ2-7	TGTGCCAGCAGTCCCGAGGGGGGACAGGGACTCTACGAGCAGTACTTC	CASSPEGGQGLYEQYF
TRBD2	NA	TRBV20-1	TRBJ2-5	TGCAGTGCTCGAGACGAGCGGGGACCCGGCCAAGAGACCCAGTACTTC	CSARDERGPGQETQYF
TRBD1	NA	TRBV9	TRBJ1-5	TGTGCCAGCAGCGCCGGGACAGGGTGGGAGGGCAATCAGCCCCAGCATTTT	CASSAGTGWEGNQPQHF